The T cell receptor beta chain under discussion was sequenced for a study of control samples from healthy donors and cancer patients. This clone was detected once. The protocol was immunoSEQ multiplex PCR, while the TCRdb copy is restricted to in-frame clones and leaves out a portion. This table holds 90,000 or so clones, about 88% found once. The CDR3 length is 15 residues. V was shortened by 0 bases and J by 4 bases, with 10 bases between the two germline ends. The germline V gene encodes CDR1 MNHEY and CDR2 SVGAGI. V and J are TRBV6-5 and TRBJ2-1; no clear D. The clonotype originates from a woman aged 45-65 years with colorectal cancer. The material sequenced was PBMCs. The CDR3 spells CASSYSRFSYNEQFF. The CDR3 DNA follows: TGTGCCAGCAGTTACTCGAGATTCTCGTACAATGAGCAGTTCTTC.